These 30 T cell receptor beta chains came from one sample sequenced in a study of OX40 agonist ivuxolimab in advanced cancers. Profiling relied on immunoSEQ multiplex PCR, and the TCRdb table lists in-frame clones only, not all of them. The sample lists some 31,000 clones, approximately 90% occurring once. The material sequenced was CD4+ or CD8+ T cells sorted from blood, taken in a trial of the OX40 agonist ivuxolimab. These TCRs come from an adult with an advanced solid tumor such as melanoma, head and neck, liver or kidney cancer.

This rearrangement joins TRBV6-1 to TRBJ1-1; unclear D gene. The CDR3 is 12 amino acids. CDR1 MNHNS and CDR2 SASEGT come from the germline V gene. V lost 10 bases and J 1 base, leaving 10 bases between the germline ends. The CDR3 DNA sequence: TGTGCCACCGCCCCCCGGAACACTGAAGCTTTCTTT. Translated: CATAPRNTEAFF.

V usage is TRBV19 and J usage is TRBJ1-6; D might be TRBD1 (5 bases). V lost 6 bases and J lost 9, with 12 bases in between. This CDR3 region has 13 residues. Germline V gene sequence: CDR1 LNHDA, CDR2 SQIVND (reference sequence). CDR3 coding DNA: TGTGCCAGTAGGGAGGAGGGGAGTTCACCCCTCCACTTT. Translation gives CASREEGSSPLHF.

The chain uses TRBV30 and TRBJ2-7; 11 bases are shared with TRBD1. CDR1 and CDR2 from the germline V gene are GTSNPN and SVGIG (reference sequence). CDR3 length: 16 residues. Trimming removed 3 bases from V and 2 bases from J; junction bases left unmatched: 9. CDR3 loop: CAWRTPGQGDAYEQYF. The CDR3 DNA reads TGTGCCTGGAGGACACCGGGACAGGGGGATGCCTACGAGCAGTACTTC.

Comments on this clone: This CDR3 is also generated by other DNA sequences in the sample. The genes are TRBV6-1 and TRBJ1-4; D gene ambiguous. The V end lost 2 bases, the J end lost 3 bases, and 10 bases lay between the germline ends. Germline V lookup: CDR1 MNHNS, CDR2 SASEGT. This CDR3 contains 15 residues. The CDR3 loop is CASSERGGSNEKLFF. CDR3 bases: TGTGCCAGCAGTGAACGGGGAGGCTCTAATGAAAAACTGTTTTTT.

The chain combines TRBV10-3 with TRBJ1-1, with D hard to call. Trimming stripped 8 bases from V and 0 bases from J, with 10 bases between. This CDR3 comprises 13 residues. Germline values: CDR1 ENHRY, CDR2 SYGVKD. The CDR3 DNA sequence: TGTGCCATCGACGACGGGATGAACACTGAAGCTTTCTTT. Translating it yields CAIDDGMNTEAFF.

This chain joins TRBV7-8 and TRBJ2-2; no firm D call. The CDR3 runs 16 residues. V was pared by 0 bases and J by 3 bases, with 11 bases between. Germline values: CDR1 SGHVS, CDR2 FQNEAQ. The CDR3 sequence: CASSLAGFADTGELFF. CDR3 coding DNA: TGTGCCAGCAGCTTAGCAGGGTTTGCGGACACCGGGGAGCTGTTTTTT.

The V gene is TRBV10-3, the J gene TRBJ2-2; TRBD1 is a possible D gene (6 bases). Trimming took 0 bases from V and 7 from J, leaving 6 bases between them. CDR3 size: 13 residues. Germline V gene lookup returns CDR1 ENHRY and CDR2 SYGVKD. CDR3 region: CAISESTGGELFF. The DNA of the CDR3 is TGTGCCATCAGTGAGTCGACAGGCGGGGAGCTGTTTTTT.

This chain connects TRBV28 to TRBJ1-1, with unresolved D. V was shortened by 2 bases and J by 3 bases, with 13 bases between the two germline ends. Looked up from germline, CDR1 is MDHEN and CDR2 is SYDVKM. The CDR3 extends over 15 amino acids. The CDR3 region has the DNA TGTGCCAGCAGTTTACCATACGGGAGGGACACTGAAGCTTTCTTT. Amino acid sequence: CASSLPYGRDTEAFF.

The V and J genes are TRBV4-3 and TRBJ2-7, with 8 bases aligning to TRBD1. CDR3 length: 13 residues. Germline V gene data show CDR1 as LGHNA and CDR2 as YSLEER. V was pared by 5 bases and J by 5 bases, with 5 bases of the junction left unmatched. CDR3 nucleotide sequence: TGCGCCAGCAGCTTGGACAGGGAAGACGAGCAGTACTTC. Amino acid sequence: CASSLDREDEQYF.

J is TRBJ1-5 and V is TRBV19; D unclear. Germline V gene data show CDR1 as LNHDA and CDR2 as SQIVND (reference sequence). V was clipped by 5 bases and J by 0 bases, with 14 bases between them. The CDR3 spans 16 residues. CDR3 amino acids: CASSPRGLNSNQPQHF. CDR3 in DNA: TGTGCCAGTAGTCCCCGAGGCCTAAATAGCAATCAGCCCCAGCATTTT.

The gene calls are TRBV4-1 and TRBJ1-5; TRBD1 matches 7 bases. The germline V gene encodes CDR1 MGHRA and CDR2 YSYEKL. The trim removed 0 bases at V and 4 bases at J, leaving 9 bases unmatched. The CDR3 spans 17 residues. CDR3 DNA: TGCGCCAGCAGCCAAGACCCACAGGGGCTTGGGAATCAGCCCCAGCATTTT. Amino acid sequence: CASSQDPQGLGNQPQHF.

The chain combines TRBV29-1 with TRBJ2-5; TRBD2 matches 8 bases. CDR1 is SQVTM, CDR2 ANQGSEA, per germline. V lost 4 bases and J lost 3; bases outside the gene matches: 4. The CDR3 is 13 amino acids. CDR3: CSVAGGKEETQYF. CDR3 bases: TGCAGCGTTGCGGGGGGGAAGGAAGAGACCCAGTACTTC.

The chain combines TRBV19 with TRBJ2-2, with TRBD1 matching 7 bases. Germline-derived CDR1 and CDR2 are LNHDA and SQIVND (reference sequence). This CDR3 has 16 residues. V was pared by 6 bases and J by 6 bases, with 13 bases of the junction left unmatched. The CDR3 region has the DNA TGTGCCAGTAGCCTCCGACAGGGCGTTCTGTCCGGGGAGCTGTTTTTT. It yields the protein CASSLRQGVLSGELFF. The entire variable domain, with the rest obtained from reference TRBV19 and TRBJ2-2, is as follows: DGGITQSPKYLFRKEGQNVTLSCEQNLNHDAMYWYRQDPGQGLRLIYYSQIVNDFQKGDIAEGYSVSREKKESFPLTVTSAQKNPTAFYLCASSLRQGVLSGELFFGEGSRLTVL.

The V and J genes are TRBV10-3 and TRBJ2-3; unclear D gene. Trimming pared 1 base from V and 0 bases from J, leaving 8 bases between. This CDR3 region has 15 residues. Germline CDR1 reads ENHRY; CDR2 reads SYGVKD. The DNA for the CDR3 is TGTGCCATCAGTGAGTACAGTCCTAGCACAGATACGCAGTATTTT. Translation gives CAISEYSPSTDTQYF.

This clone has only one observation. This sequence joins TRBV9 and TRBJ1-1; 8 nucleotides agree with TRBD1. V lost 2 bases to trimming and J lost 0 bases; unmatched junction nucleotides: 6. Germline V lookup: CDR1 SGDLS, CDR2 YYNGEE. CDR3 size: 16 residues. CDR3 bases: TGTGCCAGCAGCGTTGGGACAGGTGTTATGAACACTGAAGCTTTCTTT. Translating gives CASSVGTGVMNTEAFF.

V is TRBV9 and J is TRBJ2-1; 11 nucleotides align to TRBD2. The germline CDR1 and CDR2 sequences are SGDLS and YYNGEE. CDR3 length: 16 amino acids. The V gene end was trimmed by 0 bases and the J gene end by 7 bases; junction bases not matched to a gene: 6. Here the CDR3 reads CASSVETSGIRNEQFF. The CDR3 bases are TGTGCCAGCAGCGTAGAGACTAGCGGGATTCGGAATGAGCAGTTCTTC.

The table lists this clone with a few counts. For the CDR3, the DNA is TGCAGCGTTGAAAAGACAGGCATATCCTACAATGAGCAGTTCTTC. Amino acids: CSVEKTGISYNEQFF. The chain has TRBV29-1 and TRBJ2-1, with D perhaps TRBD1 (6 bases). The CDR3 runs to 15 residues. In germline, CDR1 is SQVTM, CDR2 ANQGSEA. Deletions cut 2 bases from V and 1 base from J, with 12 bases between.

This clone has only one observation. The rearrangement links TRBV7-2 to TRBJ2-5; D not certain. The CDR3 spans 13 residues. Germline CDR1 and CDR2: SGHTA and FQGNSA. Trimming cost V 8 bases and J 7 bases, with 17 bases left between them. In DNA, the CDR3 is TGTGCCAGCGATTCCACGACAACGGGGACCCAGTACTTC. Protein: CASDSTTTGTQYF.

The chain is built from TRBV28 and TRBJ1-4; D not certain. The V gene lost 2 bases and the J gene lost 0 bases, with 4 bases spanning the gap. The CDR3 extends over 14 amino acids. CDR1 is MDHEN, CDR2 SYDVKM, per germline. CDR3 coding DNA: TGTGCCAGCAGTTTAACGTCAACTAATGAAAAACTGTTTTTT. Translating gives CASSLTSTNEKLFF.

The V and J genes are TRBV9 and TRBJ2-1; no clear D gene. Trimming left V 0 bases short and J 0 bases short, with 10 bases between. Germline CDR1 SGDLS, CDR2 YYNGEE. CDR3 length: 16 amino acids. CDR3 sequence: CASSVVGSSSYNEQFF. The CDR3 nucleotides read TGTGCCAGCAGCGTAGTCGGCAGCAGCTCCTACAATGAGCAGTTCTTC.

The J gene is TRBJ2-7, the V gene TRBV7-9; 12 nucleotides match TRBD2. The CDR3 runs to 15 residues. The J segment lost 5 bases and the V segment lost 5 bases, leaving 7 bases of the junction unmatched. Germline CDR1 SEHNR, CDR2 FQNEAQ (reference sequence). The CDR3 is CASSPPGLAGNEQYF. CDR3 DNA sequence: TGTGCCAGCAGCCCCCCGGGACTAGCGGGTAACGAGCAGTACTTC.

The chain uses TRBV6-6 and TRBJ2-3; D is ambiguous. Germline assignment: CDR1 MNHNY and CDR2 SVGAGI (reference sequence). CDR3 length equals 16 residues. Trimming stripped 0 bases from V and 6 bases from J, with 16 bases between. The CDR3 DNA sequence: TGTGCCAGCAGTTACTCCCCCGAAGATAAGCGTGATACGCAGTATTTT. Its protein is CASSYSPEDKRDTQYF.

This rearrangement joins TRBV6-1 to TRBJ2-1; D gene ambiguous. This CDR3 is built from 13 residues. V was shortened by 7 bases and J by 4 bases, with 11 bases between the two germline ends. The germline CDR1 and CDR2 sequences are MNHNS and SASEGT. CDR3 nucleotides: TGTGCCAGCAAGGAGATTTTTTACAATGAGCAGTTCTTC. Protein: CASKEIFYNEQFF.

On this clone itself: This specimen includes other DNA sequences encoding the same CDR3. The chain uses TRBV27 and TRBJ2-5; 8 bases align to TRBD2. Germline trimming cut 2 bases from V and 0 bases from J; bases unmatched to any gene: 2. The germline gives CDR1 MNHEY, CDR2 SMNVEV (reference sequence). This CDR3 contains 15 residues. CDR3: CASSLIAGHQETQYF. The DNA of the CDR3 is TGTGCCAGCAGTTTAATAGCGGGGCACCAAGAGACCCAGTACTTC.

The chain links TRBV9 to TRBJ2-7, with D perhaps being TRBD1 or TRBD2 (5 bases each). Germline V CDR1 and CDR2: SGDLS, YYNGEE. CDR3 length: 15 amino acids. V lost 4 bases and J lost 0, with 14 bases in between. The CDR3 spells CASSLTWGSSYEQYF. The DNA for the CDR3 is TGTGCCAGCAGCCTTACTTGGGGGTCCTCCTACGAGCAGTACTTC.

This clone was counted a single time. The genes are TRBV5-4 and TRBJ2-1; D is uncertain. V lost 0 bases and J lost 2, with 0 bases in between. The CDR3 extends over 12 amino acids. Germline CDR1 is SGHNT and CDR2 is YYREEE (reference sequence). CDR3 nucleotides: TGTGCCAGCAGCTTGGCCTACAATGAGCAGTTCTTC. Translation gives CASSLAYNEQFF.

Only one count was recorded for this clone. V and J are TRBV7-6 and TRBJ1-1; D is possibly TRBD1 (5 bases). The germline gives CDR1 SGHVS, CDR2 FNYEAQ. Trimming shortened V by 2 bases and J by 0 bases, and 10 bases separated the two germline ends. This CDR3 comprises 15 residues. CDR3: CASSLYGGMNTEAFF. CDR3 nucleotides: TGTGCCAGCAGCTTATACGGGGGAATGAACACTGAAGCTTTCTTT.

The chain recombines TRBV7-9 with TRBJ2-5; the D gene could be TRBD1 or TRBD2 (5 bases each). The CDR3 is 16 amino acids. CDR1 and CDR2 (germline): SEHNR, FQNEAQ (reference sequence). Between the trimmed V and J ends, which lost 1 base and 1 base, there was a span of 13 bases. Written as DNA, the CDR3 is TGTGCCAGCAGCTTAGATCCTAGCCAGGGCCAAGAGACCCAGTACTTC. Amino acid sequence: CASSLDPSQGQETQYF.

The chain carries TRBV18 and TRBJ2-5; TRBD1 is a possible D gene (6 bases). V was clipped by 3 bases and J by 2 bases, with 13 bases between them. The CDR3 covers 15 residues. Germline CDR1 KGHSH, CDR2 LQKENI. CDR3 nucleotides: TGTGCCAGCTCACCTTATACTGGACAGCAAGAGACCCAGTACTTC. The encoded protein is CASSPYTGQQETQYF. The full variable domain, rest sourced from reference TRBV18 and TRBJ2-5, is NAGVMQNPRHLVRRRGQEARLRCSPMKGHSHVYWYRQLPEEGLKFMVYLQKENIIDESGMPKERFSAEFPKEGPSILRIQQVVRGDSAAYFCASSPYTGQQETQYFGPGTRLLVL.

The chain carries TRBV9 and TRBJ2-7, with a weak D call TRBD2 (5 bases). V lost 0 bases and J 2 bases, leaving 9 bases between the germline ends. CDR3 length equals 14 residues. The germline CDR1 and CDR2 sequences are SGDLS and YYNGEE. The CDR3, as DNA: TGTGCCAGCAGCGTAGTTGCGGGTGCCTACGAGCAGTACTTC. Its translation is CASSVVAGAYEQYF.